These T cell receptor beta chains were read from a single sample in a study of early T cells in non-severe SARS-CoV-2 infection. TCRdb passed the 5' RACE reads through MiXCR, listing each CDR3 protein once. Of tens of thousands of distinct CDR3 sequences listed, about 6% are singletons. The specimen was whole blood, collected at baseline. Receptors were obtained from an adult who was a healthcare worker with PCR-confirmed SARS-CoV-2 infection or an uninfected control (not recorded which). The CDR3 runs from the conserved cysteine through the conserved F or W. Each record gives: J gene, clone size, D gene, V gene, CDR3 protein, CDR3 DNA. A D gene is named only where the DNA matches it firmly. Size is omitted from some rows. Given values are once, few, many or a class for expanded clones.

j_gene: TRBJ1-5
abundance: .
d_gene: .
v_gene: TRBV28
CDR3aa: CASSLRTWSNQPQHF
CDR3nt: TGTGCCAGCAGTTTAAGGACATGGAGCAATCAGCCCCAGCATTTT

j_gene: TRBJ1-5
abundance: many
d_gene: .
v_gene: TRBV12-3/TRBV12-4
CDR3aa: CASSKDSRSINQPQHF
CDR3nt: TGTGCCAGCAGCAAGGACAGTCGTTCTATCAATCAGCCCCAGCATTTT

j_gene: TRBJ1-5
abundance: many
d_gene: .
v_gene: TRBV12-3/TRBV12-4
CDR3aa: CASSRELSQPQHF
CDR3nt: TGTGCCAGCAGCCGGGAGTTGAGTCAGCCCCAGCATTTT

j_gene: TRBJ2-7
abundance: many
d_gene: .
v_gene: TRBV29-1
CDR3aa: CSVAPAGEGEQYF
CDR3nt: TGCAGCGTAGCCCCCGCCGGGGAAGGGGAGCAGTACTTC

j_gene: TRBJ1-3
abundance: many
d_gene: .
v_gene: TRBV6-1
CDR3aa: CASSAINSGNTIYF
CDR3nt: TGTGCCAGCAGTGCGATAAACTCTGGAAACACCATATATTTT

j_gene: TRBJ1-4
abundance: few
d_gene: .
v_gene: TRBV18
CDR3aa: CASSPSARSNEKLFF
CDR3nt: TGTGCCAGCTCACCGTCAGCCAGAAGTAATGAAAAACTGTTTTTT

j_gene: TRBJ2-2
abundance: few
d_gene: .
v_gene: TRBV6-1
CDR3aa: CASILGLANTGELFF
CDR3nt: TGTGCCAGCATCCTCGGGCTAGCTAACACCGGGGAGCTGTTTTTT

j_gene: TRBJ1-3
abundance: many
d_gene: .
v_gene: TRBV18
CDR3aa: CASSPRTSGNTIYF
CDR3nt: TGTGCCAGCTCACCCCGCACCTCTGGAAACACCATATATTTT

j_gene: TRBJ1-5
abundance: many
d_gene: .
v_gene: TRBV5-8
CDR3aa: CASSLGPYTGQPQHF
CDR3nt: TGTGCCAGCAGCTTGGGGCCCTATACAGGTCAGCCCCAGCATTTT

j_gene: TRBJ1-3
abundance: many
d_gene: .
v_gene: TRBV7-9
CDR3aa: CASSLGWRQDFSGNTIYF
CDR3nt: TGTGCCAGCAGCTTAGGGTGGCGGCAGGACTTTTCTGGAAACACCATATATTTT

j_gene: TRBJ1-2
abundance: many
d_gene: .
v_gene: TRBV29-1
CDR3aa: CSAGGSLYGYTF
CDR3nt: TGCAGCGCCGGAGGTAGTCTCTATGGCTACACCTTC

j_gene: TRBJ1-5
abundance: few
d_gene: .
v_gene: TRBV6-1
CDR3aa: CASSPARGGLGQPQHF
CDR3nt: TGTGCCAGCAGCCCTGCTCGTGGGGGGCTGGGTCAGCCCCAGCATTTT

j_gene: TRBJ2-6
abundance: many
d_gene: .
v_gene: TRBV20-1
CDR3aa: CSAGKLAGANVLTF
CDR3nt: TGCAGTGCCGGCAAACTTGCGGGGGCCAACGTCCTGACTTTC

j_gene: TRBJ2-1
abundance: .
d_gene: .
v_gene: TRBV4-3
CDR3aa: CASSQEGGGSYNEQFF
CDR3nt: TGCGCCAGCAGCCAAGAAGGGGGGGGCTCCTACAATGAGCAGTTCTTC

j_gene: TRBJ2-2
abundance: few
d_gene: TRBD2
v_gene: TRBV7-6
CDR3aa: CASSLAAKGELFF
CDR3nt: TGTGCCAGCAGCCTAGCGGCCAAGGGGGAGCTGTTTTTT

j_gene: TRBJ2-5
abundance: .
d_gene: .
v_gene: TRBV13
CDR3aa: CASSLLTGETQYF
CDR3nt: TGTGCCAGCAGCTTATTGACGGGGGAGACCCAGTACTTC

j_gene: TRBJ2-7
abundance: many
d_gene: .
v_gene: TRBV7-2
CDR3aa: CASSPGGPRSYEQYF
CDR3nt: TGTGCCAGCAGCCCAGGGGGGCCCCGCTCCTACGAGCAGTACTTC

j_gene: TRBJ1-6
abundance: .
d_gene: TRBD1
v_gene: TRBV7-2
CDR3aa: CASSPTGGSNSPLHF
CDR3nt: TGTGCCAGCAGCCCGACAGGGGGGAGTAATTCACCCCTCCACTTT

j_gene: TRBJ2-2
abundance: many
d_gene: .
v_gene: TRBV6-1
CDR3aa: CATQVLNTGELFF
CDR3nt: TGTGCCACCCAGGTCCTCAACACCGGGGAGCTGTTTTTT

j_gene: TRBJ2-3
abundance: few
d_gene: .
v_gene: TRBV29-1
CDR3aa: CSVGVGSGDTQYF
CDR3nt: TGCAGCGTGGGGGTTGGTAGTGGAGATACGCAGTATTTT

j_gene: TRBJ1-5
abundance: many
d_gene: .
v_gene: TRBV18
CDR3aa: CASSPSAVRNSNQPQHF
CDR3nt: TGTGCCAGCTCACCTAGCGCGGTGAGAAATAGCAATCAGCCCCAGCATTTT

j_gene: TRBJ2-1
abundance: few
d_gene: .
v_gene: TRBV4-3
CDR3aa: CASSQDSTNYNEQFF
CDR3nt: TGCGCCAGCAGCCAAGACAGCACCAACTACAATGAGCAGTTCTTC

j_gene: TRBJ2-1
abundance: .
d_gene: .
v_gene: TRBV9
CDR3aa: CASSMGSGSYNEQFF
CDR3nt: TGTGCCAGCAGCATGGGGAGCGGCTCCTACAATGAGCAGTTCTTC

j_gene: TRBJ2-7
abundance: few
d_gene: .
v_gene: TRBV28
CDR3aa: CATNENLSYEQYF
CDR3nt: TGTGCCACCAACGAGAACCTCTCCTACGAGCAGTACTTC

j_gene: TRBJ2-7
abundance: few
d_gene: TRBD1
v_gene: TRBV5-1
CDR3aa: CASSTSGDRPSYEQYF
CDR3nt: TGCGCCAGCAGCACTTCTGGGGACAGGCCGTCCTACGAGCAGTACTTC

j_gene: TRBJ2-3
abundance: few
d_gene: .
v_gene: TRBV29-1
CDR3aa: CSVDVGIAQYF
CDR3nt: TGCAGCGTTGACGTGGGGATCGCGCAGTATTTT

j_gene: TRBJ2-3
abundance: few
d_gene: TRBD1
v_gene: TRBV7-3
CDR3aa: CASSLRGQGADTQYF
CDR3nt: TGTGCCAGCAGCTTAAGGGGACAGGGGGCAGATACGCAGTATTTT

j_gene: TRBJ2-5
abundance: .
d_gene: .
v_gene: TRBV7-2
CDR3aa: CASSRGRETQYF
CDR3nt: TGTGCCAGCAGCCGGGGGCGAGAGACCCAGTACTTC

j_gene: TRBJ2-7
abundance: .
d_gene: .
v_gene: TRBV11-2
CDR3aa: CASSLVAGAIEQYF
CDR3nt: TGTGCCAGCAGCTTAGTTGCAGGGGCGATCGAGCAGTACTTC

j_gene: TRBJ1-2
abundance: few
d_gene: .
v_gene: TRBV7-2
CDR3aa: CASSLDKARGSYGYTF
CDR3nt: TGTGCCAGCAGCTTAGACAAGGCCAGGGGCAGCTATGGCTACACCTTC

j_gene: TRBJ2-7
abundance: few
d_gene: .
v_gene: TRBV20-1
CDR3aa: CSAGLAGREQYF
CDR3nt: TGCAGTGCTGGTCTCGCGGGCAGGGAGCAGTACTTC

j_gene: TRBJ2-1
abundance: many
d_gene: TRBD2
v_gene: TRBV12-3/TRBV12-4
CDR3aa: CASETSGGYNEQFF
CDR3nt: TGTGCCAGCGAGACTAGCGGGGGCTACAATGAGCAGTTCTTC

j_gene: TRBJ2-5
abundance: .
d_gene: .
v_gene: TRBV19
CDR3aa: CASTGTDQETQYF
CDR3nt: TGTGCCAGTACCGGGACGGACCAAGAGACCCAGTACTTC

j_gene: TRBJ2-1
abundance: many
d_gene: TRBD2
v_gene: TRBV20-1
CDR3aa: CSATGGSGPKSYNEQFF
CDR3nt: TGCAGTGCTACGGGGGGTAGCGGACCCAAGTCCTACAATGAGCAGTTCTTC

j_gene: TRBJ2-3
abundance: few
d_gene: TRBD1
v_gene: TRBV6-6
CDR3aa: CASSFELGQGADTQYF
CDR3nt: TGTGCCAGCAGTTTCGAACTAGGACAGGGCGCAGATACGCAGTATTTT

j_gene: TRBJ1-6
abundance: few
d_gene: .
v_gene: TRBV27
CDR3aa: CATTGTPNSPLHF
CDR3nt: TGTGCCACCACCGGAACTCCCAACTCACCCCTCCACTTT

j_gene: TRBJ1-1
abundance: .
d_gene: .
v_gene: TRBV10-2
CDR3aa: CASKLTGNTEAFF
CDR3nt: TGCGCCAGCAAGTTAACAGGGAACACTGAAGCTTTCTTT

j_gene: TRBJ1-5
abundance: many
d_gene: .
v_gene: TRBV18
CDR3aa: CASSPLKGDQPQHF
CDR3nt: TGTGCCAGCTCACCATTAAAAGGGGATCAGCCCCAGCATTTT

j_gene: TRBJ2-6
abundance: few
d_gene: TRBD2
v_gene: TRBV4-2
CDR3aa: CASSLQASPGGSSGANVLTF
CDR3nt: TGTGCCAGCAGCCTGCAAGCTTCCCCGGGGGGAAGCTCTGGGGCCAACGTCCTGACTTTC

j_gene: TRBJ2-2
abundance: many
d_gene: TRBD1
v_gene: TRBV29-1
CDR3aa: CSVDRQGAGGELFF
CDR3nt: TGCAGCGTTGACCGACAGGGGGCCGGCGGGGAGCTGTTTTTT

j_gene: TRBJ2-5
abundance: few
d_gene: .
v_gene: TRBV18
CDR3aa: CASSPDSQETQYF
CDR3nt: TGTGCCAGCTCACCCGACAGTCAAGAGACCCAGTACTTC